A single sample gave rise to the 2 T cell receptor beta chains below, sequenced in a study of identical twins. TCRdb reanalysed the 5' RACE reads using MiXCR and keeps one entry per CDR3 protein. The repertoire includes a few hundred thousand distinct CDR3 sequences, approximately 10% of them detected once, and roughly 9% sits in the top ten. Sequencing was carried out using naive T cells sorted from blood. All receptors come from a woman aged 50 to 60 in good health.

J is TRBJ1-6 and V is TRBV10-3, with a weak D call TRBD1 (6 bases). Deletions cut 6 bases from V and 10 bases from J, with 13 bases between. Germline CDR1 reads ENHRY; CDR2 reads SYGVKD. CDR3 size: 13 residues. This chain's CDR3 is CAIRQGEGSPLHF. CDR3 bases: TGTGCCATCAGACAGGGAGAAGGCTCACCCCTCCACTTT.

The table lists this clonotype with a few counts. J is TRBJ2-7 and V is TRBV6-2 or TRBV6-3, with D unclear. CDR1 and CDR2 from the germline V gene are MNHEY and SVGEGT. There are 16 residues in the CDR3. Trimming cost V 4 bases and J 9 bases, with 25 bases left between them. The CDR3: CASSSSFAFGIRGQYV. The CDR3 region has the DNA TGTGCCAGCAGTTCCTCTTTCGCGTTTGGAATACGAGGGCAGTACGTC.